The present entry profiles one T cell receptor beta chain with its context. Profiled with immunoSEQ multiplex PCR; TCRdb holds only in-frame clones, not every one. Among about 220,000 clones listed, about four fifths were seen once. The entry originates in a study of blood T cell repertoires in COVID-19. The V end was cut by 0 bases, the J end by 0 bases, with 20 bases between. Germline CDR1 SGDLS, CDR2 YYNGEE. CDR3 length equals 19 residues. The specimen sequenced was peripheral blood. The sequence came from a woman aged 25 to 45 who had recovered from COVID-19. The chain joins TRBV9 to TRBJ2-3, with D maybe TRBD1 (6 bases). The CDR3 loop reads CASSVGTRGLGPSTDTQYF. As DNA, the CDR3 is TGTGCCAGCAGCGTAGGGACCAGGGGCCTAGGTCCTAGCACAGATACGCAGTATTTT.